Described below is a single T cell receptor beta chain sequence and its context. Its antigen is still unknown. The sample originates from a study of cytomegalovirus exposure and HLA in healthy donors. Regarding the study as a whole: Most TCR sequences were seen very rarely across donors, but some public TCRs occurred in many. In vitro confirmation showed three CMV-associated chains to be CMV antigen specific.

Trimming took 1 base from V and 0 from J; bases not matched to a gene: 5. Germline-derived CDR1 and CDR2 are SGDLS and YYNGEE. The CDR3 runs 16 residues. Sequenced by immunoSEQ multiplex PCR; TCRdb stores in-frame clones only, minus some. The sample has under 200,000 clones; approximately 96% are singletons. Separate from the roughly 670-subject first cohort, the approximately 120-subject validation cohort was the one that the donors belonged to. The sample was PBMCs. The rearrangement links TRBV9 to TRBJ1-2; TRBD1 agrees at 8 bases. This TCR came from a woman aged 18-35 years in good health and CMV-seronegative. For the CDR3, the DNA is TGTGCCAGCAGCGTAACTGCGGGACAGGCTAACTATGGCTACACCTTC. Translating gives CASSVTAGQANYGYTF. The entire variable domain, with the rest obtained from reference TRBV9 and TRBJ1-2, is as follows: DSGVTQTPKHLITATGQRVTLRCSPRSGDLSVYWYQQSLDQGLQFLIQYYNGEERAKGNILERFSAQQFPDLHSELNLSSLELGDSALYFCASSVTAGQANYGYTFGSGTRLTVV.